This TCR beta chain was sequenced for a study of blood T cell repertoires in COVID-19. Study context: Samples came from the United States, Italy and Spain, spanning acute and convalescent COVID-19.

Profiling relied on immunoSEQ multiplex PCR, and the TCRdb table lists in-frame clones only, not all of them. The sample lists around 250,000 clones; about 82% were seen once. The V segment lost 2 bases and the J segment 4 bases; nucleotides outside the gene matches: 4. Germline lookup yields CDR1 SGHTS and CDR2 YDEGEE. The CDR3 has 15 amino acids. The sample taken for sequencing was PBMCs or T cells enriched from blood (not recorded which). This rearrangement joins TRBV5-8 to TRBJ2-1, with TRBD1 matching 9 bases. The sequence was obtained from a woman between 50 and 59 years old who had recovered from COVID-19. This CDR3 is CASSFSGTGYNEQFF. The CDR3 bases are TGTGCCAGCAGCTTCTCCGGGACAGGGTACAATGAGCAGTTCTTC. Filled out from reference TRBV5-8 and TRBJ2-1, the complete variable domain reads EAGVTQSPTHLIKTRGQQATLRCSPISGHTSVYWYQQALGLGLQFLLWYDEGEERNRGNFPPRFSGRQFPNYSSELNVNALELEDSALYLCASSFSGTGYNEQFFGPGTRLTVL.